The clone carrying this TCR beta chain was observed at least ten times. This record comes from a study of T cells in Graves' hyperthyroidism and ophthalmopathy. Turning to the study itself: Peripheral blood was obtained at initial diagnosis, preceding any treatment.

Criteria for exclusion of patients were uncontrolled infection, other autoimmune disease, pregnancy or lactation. The PBMCs were taken from around 9.1 ml of fresh peripheral blood. This CDR3 has 11 residues. Trimming left V 5 bases short and J 2 bases short, with 5 bases between. Germline V lookup: CDR1 SGHRS, CDR2 YFSETQ. Amplified regions were TCR beta CDR3 sequences from RNA transcripts. When the TCR CDR3 underwent first-round RT-PCR, the HTBI primer set was used. In TCRdb, the multiplex PCR reads were re-called with MiXCR into one record per CDR3 protein. This table has 200,000 to 300,000 distinct CDR3 sequences, about 15% appearing once.

This TCR came from a woman between 18 and 30 years old with Graves' ophthalmopathy. The sequencing sample was made of blood. The rearrangement links TRBV5-1 to TRBJ2-7; no firm D call. The CDR3 spells CASRLTYEQYF. The DNA for the CDR3 is TGCGCCAGCAGGCTCACCTACGAGCAGTACTTC.